This T cell receptor beta chain emerged from a study of CD8 T cells in ankylosing spondylitis. The germline V gene encodes CDR1 SQVTM and CDR2 ANQGSEA. V was pared by 7 bases and J by 5 bases, with 11 bases of the junction left unmatched. CDR3 length: 14 residues. MiXCR, run by TCRdb on the 5' RACE reads, gives a single entry per CDR3 protein. The sample includes a few hundred thousand distinct CDR3 sequences, 18% of them seen just once. The chain links TRBV29-1 to TRBJ2-7, with 10 bases fitting TRBD1. This sequence originates from a male donor with ankylosing spondylitis or in good health (not recorded which). Source material: blood, either unsorted or a sorted T cell fraction (not recorded which). The CDR3 DNA reads TGCAGCGCCGATCCGGGACAGGGGTCCCACGAGCAGTACTTC. Residues: CSADPGQGSHEQYF.